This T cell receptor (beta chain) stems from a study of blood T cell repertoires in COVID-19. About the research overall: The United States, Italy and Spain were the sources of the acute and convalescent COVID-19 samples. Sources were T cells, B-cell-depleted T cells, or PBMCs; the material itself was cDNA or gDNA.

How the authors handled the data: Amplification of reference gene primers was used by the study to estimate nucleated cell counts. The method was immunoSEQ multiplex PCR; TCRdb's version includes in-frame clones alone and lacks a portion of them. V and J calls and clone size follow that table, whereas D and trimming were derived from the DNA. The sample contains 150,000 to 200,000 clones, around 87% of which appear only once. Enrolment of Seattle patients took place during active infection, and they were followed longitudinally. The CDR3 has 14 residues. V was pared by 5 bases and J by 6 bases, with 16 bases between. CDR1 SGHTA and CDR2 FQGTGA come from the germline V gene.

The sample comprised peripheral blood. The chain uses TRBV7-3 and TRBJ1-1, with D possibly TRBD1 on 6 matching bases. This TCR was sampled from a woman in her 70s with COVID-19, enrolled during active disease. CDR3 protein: CASSPSRTAPEAFF. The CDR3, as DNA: TGTGCCAGCAGCCCTAGCCGGACAGCCCCTGAAGCTTTCTTT.